This entry is about one T cell receptor beta chain. This sample is drawn from a study of blood T cell repertoires in COVID-19. The V segment lost 4 bases and the J segment 2 bases; nucleotides outside the gene matches: 6. The CDR3 length is 16 residues. CDR1 is SGHDN and CDR2 is FVKESK in the germline V gene. Sequencing was performed with immunoSEQ multiplex PCR; in TCRdb, only in-frame clones are kept and a portion is missing. The sample lists under 200,000 clones, around four fifths occurring once. This chain joins TRBV14 and TRBJ2-2; 8 nucleotides agree with TRBD2. Sequencing used PBMCs or T cells enriched from blood (not recorded which). The sequence was obtained from a woman aged 50 to 65 in a cohort exposed to, infected with or recovered from COVID-19 (not recorded which). The CDR3 reads CASSLLSGDNTGELFF. DNA for the CDR3: TGTGCCAGCAGCCTTCTTAGCGGGGACAACACCGGGGAGCTGTTTTTT.